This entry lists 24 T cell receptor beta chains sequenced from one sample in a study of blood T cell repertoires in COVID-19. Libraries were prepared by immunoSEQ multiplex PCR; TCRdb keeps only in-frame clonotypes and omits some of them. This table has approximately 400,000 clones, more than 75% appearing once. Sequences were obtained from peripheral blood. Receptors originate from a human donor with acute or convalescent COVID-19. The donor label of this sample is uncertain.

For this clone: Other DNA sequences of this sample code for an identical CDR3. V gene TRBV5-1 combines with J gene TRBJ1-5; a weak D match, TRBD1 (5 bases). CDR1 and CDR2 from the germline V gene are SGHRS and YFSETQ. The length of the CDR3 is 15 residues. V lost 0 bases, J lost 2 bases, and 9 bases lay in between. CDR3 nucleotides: TGCGCCAGCAGCTTGGCGGCGGGGGGCAATCAGCCCCAGCATTTT. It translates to CASSLAAGGNQPQHF.

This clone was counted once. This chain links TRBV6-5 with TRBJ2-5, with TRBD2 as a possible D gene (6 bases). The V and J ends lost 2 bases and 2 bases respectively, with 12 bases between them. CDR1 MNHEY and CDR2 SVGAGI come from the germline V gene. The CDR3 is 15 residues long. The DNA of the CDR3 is TGTGCCAGCAGTTACCTGGCGGGGCAGCAAGAGACCCAGTACTTC. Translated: CASSYLAGQQETQYF.

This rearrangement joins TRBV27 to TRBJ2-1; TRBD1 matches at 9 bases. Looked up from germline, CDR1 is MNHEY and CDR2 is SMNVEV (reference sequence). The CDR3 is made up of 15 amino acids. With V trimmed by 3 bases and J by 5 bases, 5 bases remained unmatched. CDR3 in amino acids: CASSFRGTGNNEQFF. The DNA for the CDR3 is TGTGCCAGCAGTTTTAGGGGGACAGGGAACAATGAGCAGTTCTTC.

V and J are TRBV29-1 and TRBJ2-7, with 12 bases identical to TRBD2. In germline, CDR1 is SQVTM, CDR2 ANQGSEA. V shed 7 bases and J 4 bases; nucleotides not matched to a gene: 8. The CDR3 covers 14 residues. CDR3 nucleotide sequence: TGCAGCGCCCAGACTAGCGGGAGTACTTACGAGCAGTACTTC. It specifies CSAQTSGSTYEQYF.

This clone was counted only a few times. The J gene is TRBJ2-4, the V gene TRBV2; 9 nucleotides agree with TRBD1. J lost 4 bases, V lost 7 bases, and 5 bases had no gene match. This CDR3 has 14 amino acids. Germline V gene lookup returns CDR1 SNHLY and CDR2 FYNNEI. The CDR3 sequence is CASTAGTGKNIQYF. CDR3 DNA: TGTGCCAGCACAGCCGGGACAGGGAAAAACATTCAGTACTTC.

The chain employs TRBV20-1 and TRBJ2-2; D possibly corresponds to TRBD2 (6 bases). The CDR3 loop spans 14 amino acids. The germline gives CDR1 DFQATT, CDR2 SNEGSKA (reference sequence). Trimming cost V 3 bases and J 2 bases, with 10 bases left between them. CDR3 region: CSASSGRNTGELFF. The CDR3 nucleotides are TGCAGTGCTAGTTCCGGGAGAAACACCGGGGAGCTGTTTTTT.

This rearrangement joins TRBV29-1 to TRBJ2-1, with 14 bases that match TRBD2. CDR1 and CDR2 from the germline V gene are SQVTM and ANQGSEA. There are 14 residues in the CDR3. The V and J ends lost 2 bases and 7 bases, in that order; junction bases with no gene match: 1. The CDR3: CSVERLAGGNEQFF. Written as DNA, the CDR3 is TGCAGCGTTGAACGACTAGCGGGAGGGAATGAGCAGTTCTTC.

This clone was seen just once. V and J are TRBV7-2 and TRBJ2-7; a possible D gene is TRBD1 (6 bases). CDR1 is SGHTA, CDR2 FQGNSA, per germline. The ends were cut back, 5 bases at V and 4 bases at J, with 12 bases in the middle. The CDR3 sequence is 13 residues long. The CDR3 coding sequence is TGTGCCAGCAGCCAACAACAGGGTTACGAGCAGTACTTC. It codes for CASSQQQGYEQYF.

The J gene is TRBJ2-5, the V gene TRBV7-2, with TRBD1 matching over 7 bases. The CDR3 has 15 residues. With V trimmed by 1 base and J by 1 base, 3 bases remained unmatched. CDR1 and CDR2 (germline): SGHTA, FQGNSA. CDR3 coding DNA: TGTGCCAGCAGCTTAGGGAACAGGGGCCAAGAGACCCAGTACTTC. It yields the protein CASSLGNRGQETQYF.

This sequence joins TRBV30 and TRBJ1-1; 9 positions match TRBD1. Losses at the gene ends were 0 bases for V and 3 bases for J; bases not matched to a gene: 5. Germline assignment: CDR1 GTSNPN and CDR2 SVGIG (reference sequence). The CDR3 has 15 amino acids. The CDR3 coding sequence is TGTGCCTGGAGTGTAGGGGACAGGGTTGACACTGAAGCTTTCTTT. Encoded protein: CAWSVGDRVDTEAFF.

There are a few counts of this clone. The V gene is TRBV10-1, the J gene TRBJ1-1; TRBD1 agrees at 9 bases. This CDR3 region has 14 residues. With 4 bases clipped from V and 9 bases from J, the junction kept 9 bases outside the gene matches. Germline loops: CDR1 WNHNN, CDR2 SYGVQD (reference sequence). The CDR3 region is CASSGPGTGNQAFF. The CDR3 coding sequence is TGCGCCAGCAGTGGCCCCGGGACAGGGAACCAAGCTTTCTTT.

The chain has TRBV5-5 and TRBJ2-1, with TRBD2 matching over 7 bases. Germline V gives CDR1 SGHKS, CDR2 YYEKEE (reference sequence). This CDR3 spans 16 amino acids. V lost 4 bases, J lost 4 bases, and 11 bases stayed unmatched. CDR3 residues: CASSTAGGGRYNEQFF. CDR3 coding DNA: TGTGCCAGCAGCACCGCTGGGGGGGGTCGGTACAATGAGCAGTTCTTC.

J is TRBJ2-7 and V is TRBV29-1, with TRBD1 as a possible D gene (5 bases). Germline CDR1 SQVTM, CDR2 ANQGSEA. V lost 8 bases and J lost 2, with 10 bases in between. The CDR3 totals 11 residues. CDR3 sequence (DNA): TGCAGCCATTGGGGCCCCTACGAGCAGTACTTC. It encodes CSHWGPYEQYF.

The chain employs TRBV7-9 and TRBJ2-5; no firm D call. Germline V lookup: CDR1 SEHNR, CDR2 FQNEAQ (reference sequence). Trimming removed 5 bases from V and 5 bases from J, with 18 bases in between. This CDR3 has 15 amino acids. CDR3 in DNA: TGTGCCAGCAGCGAACCCATCGGTGCGGCGGAGACCCAGTACTTC. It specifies CASSEPIGAAETQYF.

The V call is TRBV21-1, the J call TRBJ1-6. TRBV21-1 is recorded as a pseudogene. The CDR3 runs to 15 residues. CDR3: CASSKSGGPNSPLHF. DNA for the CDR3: TGTGCCAGCAGCAAATCCGGGGGGCCAAATTCACCCCTCCACTTT.

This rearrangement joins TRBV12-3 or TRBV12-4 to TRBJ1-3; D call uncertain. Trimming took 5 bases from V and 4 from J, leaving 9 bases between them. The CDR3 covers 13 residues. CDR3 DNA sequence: TGTGCCAGCAGTCGGTGGTCCGGAAACACCATATATTTT. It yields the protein CASSRWSGNTIYF.

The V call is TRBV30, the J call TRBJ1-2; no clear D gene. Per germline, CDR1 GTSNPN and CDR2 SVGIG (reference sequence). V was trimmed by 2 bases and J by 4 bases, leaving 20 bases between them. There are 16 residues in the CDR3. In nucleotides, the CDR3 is TGTGCCTGGAGTATACCACCGTTACAGCTTTTCTATGGCTACACCTTC. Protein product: CAWSIPPLQLFYGYTF.

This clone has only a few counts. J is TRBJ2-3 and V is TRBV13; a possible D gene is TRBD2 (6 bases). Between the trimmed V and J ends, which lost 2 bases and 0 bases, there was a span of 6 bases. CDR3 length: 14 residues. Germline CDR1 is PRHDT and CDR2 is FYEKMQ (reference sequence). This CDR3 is CASSLSGSTDTQYF. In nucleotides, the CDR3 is TGTGCCAGCAGCTTAAGCGGGAGCACAGATACGCAGTATTTT.

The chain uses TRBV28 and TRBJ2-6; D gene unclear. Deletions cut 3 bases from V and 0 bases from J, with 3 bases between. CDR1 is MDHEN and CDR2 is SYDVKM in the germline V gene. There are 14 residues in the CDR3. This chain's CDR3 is CASSFFSGANVLTF. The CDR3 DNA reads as TGTGCCAGCAGTTTCTTCTCTGGGGCCAACGTCCTGACTTTC.

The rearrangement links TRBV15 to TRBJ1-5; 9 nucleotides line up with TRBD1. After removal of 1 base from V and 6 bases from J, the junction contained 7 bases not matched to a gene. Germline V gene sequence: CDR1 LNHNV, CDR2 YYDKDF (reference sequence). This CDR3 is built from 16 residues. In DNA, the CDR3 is TGTGCCACCAGCAGAGGACAGGGGGGGCGATTTCAGCCCCAGCATTTT. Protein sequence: CATSRGQGGRFQPQHF.

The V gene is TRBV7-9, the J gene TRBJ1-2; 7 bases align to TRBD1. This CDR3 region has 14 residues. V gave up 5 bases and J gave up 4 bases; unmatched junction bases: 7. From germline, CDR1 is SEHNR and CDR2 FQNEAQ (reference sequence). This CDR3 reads CASSIFRDSYGYTF. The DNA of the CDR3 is TGTGCCAGCAGCATTTTCCGGGACAGCTATGGCTACACCTTC.

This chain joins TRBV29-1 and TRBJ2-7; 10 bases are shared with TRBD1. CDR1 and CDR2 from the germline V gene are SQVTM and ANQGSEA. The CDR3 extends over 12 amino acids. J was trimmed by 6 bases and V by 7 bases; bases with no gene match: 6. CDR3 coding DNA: TGCAGCGAAAGGACAGGGGGAGGCGAGCAGTACTTC. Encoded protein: CSERTGGGEQYF.

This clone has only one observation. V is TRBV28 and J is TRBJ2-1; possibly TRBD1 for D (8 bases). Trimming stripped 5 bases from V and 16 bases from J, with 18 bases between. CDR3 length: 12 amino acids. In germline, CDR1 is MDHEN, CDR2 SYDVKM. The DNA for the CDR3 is TGTGCCAGCAGTACTGAACAGGGGGGGGTTTTCTTC. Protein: CASSTEQGGVFF. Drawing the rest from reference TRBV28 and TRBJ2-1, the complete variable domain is DVKVTQSSRYLVKRTGEKVFLECVQDMDHENMFWYRQDPGLGLRLIYFSYDVKMKEKGDIPEGYSVSREKKERFSLILESASTNQTSMYLCASSTEQGGVFFGPGTRLTVL.

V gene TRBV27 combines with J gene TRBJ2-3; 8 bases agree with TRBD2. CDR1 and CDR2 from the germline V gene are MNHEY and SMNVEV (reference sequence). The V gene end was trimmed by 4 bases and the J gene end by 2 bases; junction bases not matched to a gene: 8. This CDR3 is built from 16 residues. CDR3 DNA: TGTGCCAGCAGTTCCCGACTAGCGTCGTTCACAGATACGCAGTATTTT. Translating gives CASSSRLASFTDTQYF.